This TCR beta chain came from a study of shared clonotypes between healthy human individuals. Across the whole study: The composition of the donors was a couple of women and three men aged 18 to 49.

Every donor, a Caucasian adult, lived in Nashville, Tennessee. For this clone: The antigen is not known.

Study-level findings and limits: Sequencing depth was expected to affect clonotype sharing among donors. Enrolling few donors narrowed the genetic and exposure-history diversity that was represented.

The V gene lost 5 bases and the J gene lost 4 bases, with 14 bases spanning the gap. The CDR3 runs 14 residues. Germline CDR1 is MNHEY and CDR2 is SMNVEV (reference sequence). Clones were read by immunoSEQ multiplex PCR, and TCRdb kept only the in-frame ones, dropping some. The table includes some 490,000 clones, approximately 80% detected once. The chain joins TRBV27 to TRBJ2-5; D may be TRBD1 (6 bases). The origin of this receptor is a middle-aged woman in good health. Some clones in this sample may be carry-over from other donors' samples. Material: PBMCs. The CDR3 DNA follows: TGTGCCAGCAGTCCGACGACAGGTGGAGAGACCCAGTACTTC. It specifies CASSPTTGGETQYF.